These 15 T cell receptor beta chains were all obtained from the same sample, sequenced in a study of blood T cell repertoires in COVID-19. Using immunoSEQ multiplex PCR, the repertoire was profiled, and TCRdb retains in-frame clones only, with some absent. The table includes 150,000 to 200,000 clones, less than 90% detected once. The material sequenced was peripheral blood. The receptors originated from a woman in her 70s with COVID-19, enrolled during active disease.

The chain joins TRBV28 to TRBJ2-4, with 13 positions matching TRBD2. The CDR3 sequence is 15 residues long. CDR1 is MDHEN and CDR2 is SYDVKM in the germline V gene. With 6 bases clipped from V and 8 bases from J, the junction kept 7 bases outside the gene matches. CDR3 in amino acids: CASRQRTSGSDIQYF. CDR3 DNA: TGTGCCAGCAGACAACGGACTAGCGGGAGTGACATTCAGTACTTC.

This rearrangement joins TRBV2 to TRBJ1-1; 9 positions match TRBD1. The junction had 5 bases not matched to a gene; V was cut back by 11 bases and J by 4 bases. Germline values: CDR1 SNHLY, CDR2 FYNNEI. The CDR3 totals 12 residues. Here the CDR3 reads CAGEGQGTEAFF. The CDR3 DNA follows: TGTGCCGGCGAGGGACAGGGCACTGAAGCTTTCTTT. Based on the CDR3 plus reference TRBV2 and TRBJ1-1, the full variable domain is EPEVTQTPSHQVTQMGQEVILRCVPISNHLYFYWYRQILGQKVEFLVSFYNNEISEKSEIFDDQFSVERPDGSNFTLKIRSTKLEDSAMYFCAGEGQGTEAFFGQGTRLTVV.

This clone showed up just a few times. The rearrangement uses TRBV6-5 and TRBJ2-3; 11 nucleotides align to TRBD2. V was clipped by 0 bases and J by 11 bases; unmatched bases: 10. This CDR3 comprises 16 residues. From germline, CDR1 is MNHEY and CDR2 SVGAGI. This CDR3 reads CASSYSRLAGKGEQYF. The DNA for the CDR3 is TGTGCCAGCAGTTACTCGCGACTAGCGGGAAAGGGGGAGCAGTATTTT.

This clone appeared a single time. This chain joins TRBV27 and TRBJ1-2; TRBD1 agrees at 7 bases. The CDR3 has 19 amino acids. V was pared by 6 bases and J by 0 bases, with 19 bases of the junction left unmatched. Germline V gene lookup returns CDR1 MNHEY and CDR2 SMNVEV (reference sequence). CDR3 bases: TGTGCCAGCAGACCGAAACCGAACCGGGACAGAGGAGCTAACTATGGCTACACCTTC. Translating gives CASRPKPNRDRGANYGYTF.

The chain has TRBV3-1 (or the pseudogene TRBV3-2) and TRBJ2-3; D not resolved. The germline V and J ends were trimmed by 3 bases and 3 bases, with 16 bases remaining between them. CDR3 length: 16 amino acids. From germline, CDR1 is LGHDT and CDR2 YNNKEL (reference sequence). The CDR3 sequence: CASSQAGGQRTDTQYF. In DNA, the CDR3 is TGTGCCAGCAGCCAGGCTGGCGGTCAGAGGACAGATACGCAGTATTTT.

The V and J genes are TRBV29-1 and TRBJ1-1; no firm D call. The CDR3 totals 14 residues. V gave up 0 bases and J gave up 5 bases, with 13 bases separating them. Germline loops: CDR1 SQVTM, CDR2 ANQGSEA. The CDR3 DNA reads TGCAGCGTTGAAGACGGCCGACCGGGTACTGAAGCTTTCTTT. This sequence encodes CSVEDGRPGTEAFF.

The V call is TRBV11-3, the J call TRBJ2-1; D is undetermined. V was shortened by 5 bases and J by 4 bases, with 18 bases between the two germline ends. Germline V gene lookup returns CDR1 SGHNT and CDR2 YENEEA. The CDR3 is 16 amino acids. The CDR3 region is CASSPSPERGYNEQFF. The CDR3 bases are TGTGCCAGCAGCCCCTCCCCGGAGAGAGGTTACAATGAGCAGTTCTTC.

The CDR3: CATTAGTGVVGEQYF. CDR3 nucleotides: TGTGCCACCACCGCCGGGACAGGGGTTGTTGGCGAGCAGTACTTC. This rearrangement joins TRBV15 to TRBJ2-7, with 10 bases fitting TRBD1. The J segment lost 6 bases and the V segment lost 7 bases, leaving 12 bases of the junction unmatched. CDR1 and CDR2 from the germline V gene are LNHNV and YYDKDF (reference sequence). The CDR3 totals 15 residues.

This chain links TRBV5-1 with TRBJ2-7; no definite D call. The CDR3 is 13 amino acids. In germline, CDR1 is SGHRS, CDR2 YFSETQ. Trimming shortened V by 2 bases and J by 2 bases, and 8 bases separated the two germline ends. In DNA, the CDR3 is TGCGCCAGCAGCTTTAACAGAGCCTACGAGCAGTACTTC. Protein sequence: CASSFNRAYEQYF. The full variable domain, its missing parts supplied by reference TRBV5-1 and TRBJ2-7, is KAGVTQTPRYLIKTRGQQVTLSCSPISGHRSVSWYQQTPGQGLQFLFEYFSETQRNKGNFPGRFSGRQFSNSRSEMNVSTLELGDSALYLCASSFNRAYEQYFGPGTRLTVT.

V gene TRBV30 combines with J gene TRBJ2-7, with a tentative D call TRBD1 (7 bases). Deletions cut 8 bases from V and 3 bases from J, with 23 bases between. CDR3 length: 15 residues. Germline CDR1 and CDR2: GTSNPN and SVGIG (reference sequence). The DNA for the CDR3 is TGTGCCGGACAACAGTCAGGGGGGCAACTCTACGAGCAGTACTTC. Amino acids: CAGQQSGGQLYEQYF. Filled out from reference TRBV30 and TRBJ2-7, the complete variable domain reads SQTIHQWPATLVQPVGSPLSLECTVEGTSNPNLYWYRQAAGRGLQLLFYSVGIGQISSEVPQNLSASRPQDRQFILSSKKLLLSDSGFYLCAGQQSGGQLYEQYFGPGTRLTVT.

The chain employs TRBV5-1 and TRBJ2-7; TRBD1 agrees at 9 bases. The CDR3 extends over 14 amino acids. Germline CDR1 reads SGHRS; CDR2 reads YFSETQ. Trimming removed 3 bases from V and 6 bases from J; junction bases left unmatched: 7. The CDR3 sequence: CASSWGGQGGEQYF. CDR3 in DNA: TGCGCCAGCAGCTGGGGGGGACAGGGTGGCGAGCAGTACTTC.

This chain connects TRBV18 to TRBJ2-4; the D is unclear. Germline CDR1 and CDR2: KGHSH and LQKENI. V dropped 3 bases and J dropped 0 bases, with 12 bases sitting between them. CDR3 size: 16 residues. CDR3 loop: CASSPTNPIAKNIQYF. As DNA, the CDR3 is TGTGCCAGCTCACCGACAAACCCCATAGCCAAAAACATTCAGTACTTC.

The chain recombines TRBV28 with TRBJ2-7, with no clear D. This CDR3 spans 13 amino acids. The V gene lost 4 bases and the J gene lost 0 bases, with 7 bases spanning the gap. Germline loops: CDR1 MDHEN, CDR2 SYDVKM. CDR3 loop: CASSSGTSYEQYF. As DNA, the CDR3 is TGTGCCAGCAGTTCAGGAACCTCCTACGAGCAGTACTTC.

The V gene is TRBV2, the J gene TRBJ2-7; the D is unclear. Trimming pared 2 bases from V and 11 bases from J, leaving 7 bases between. The CDR3 has 10 amino acids. CDR1 is SNHLY and CDR2 is FYNNEI in the germline V gene. The CDR3 region has the DNA TGTGCCAGCAGTGAATCCGTAAAGTACTTC. This codes for CASSESVKYF.

This chain links TRBV28 with TRBJ1-2, with 10 bases matching TRBD1. In germline, CDR1 is MDHEN, CDR2 SYDVKM. The V gene end was trimmed by 0 bases and the J gene end by 6 bases; junction bases not matched to a gene: 7. This CDR3 contains 16 residues. This CDR3 reads CASSLWGTGVLNGYTF. Here the CDR3 DNA reads TGTGCCAGCAGTTTATGGGGGACAGGGGTGCTTAATGGCTACACCTTC.